This T cell receptor beta chain was obtained from a study of blood T cell repertoires in COVID-19. Sequencing was performed with immunoSEQ multiplex PCR; in TCRdb, only in-frame clones are kept and a portion is missing. Here the sample spans more than 65,000 clones, about four fifths being singletons. Unmatched junction bases numbered 7, after V lost 0 bases and J lost 4 bases. The CDR3 is 16 residues long. CDR1 and CDR2 (germline): SGHVS, FQNEAQ. The chain has TRBV7-8 and TRBJ1-2; 8 bases align to TRBD1. The TCR sequence derives from a woman older than 75 with acute or convalescent COVID-19. The source material was peripheral blood. CDR3 amino acids: CASSLAQGAEGYGYTF. The CDR3 DNA sequence: TGTGCCAGCAGCTTAGCGCAGGGGGCGGAGGGCTATGGCTACACCTTC.